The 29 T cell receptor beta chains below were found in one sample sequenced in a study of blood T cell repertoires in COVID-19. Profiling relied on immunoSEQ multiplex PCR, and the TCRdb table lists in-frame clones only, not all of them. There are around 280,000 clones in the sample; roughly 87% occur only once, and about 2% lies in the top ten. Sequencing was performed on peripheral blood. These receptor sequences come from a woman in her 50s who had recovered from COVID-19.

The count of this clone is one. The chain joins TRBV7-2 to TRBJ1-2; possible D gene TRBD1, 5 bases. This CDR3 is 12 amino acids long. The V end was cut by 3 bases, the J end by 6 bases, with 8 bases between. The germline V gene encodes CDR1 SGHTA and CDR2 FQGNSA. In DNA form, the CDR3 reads TGTGCCAGCAGCTTCCCAGGGCATGGCTACACCTTC. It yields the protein CASSFPGHGYTF.

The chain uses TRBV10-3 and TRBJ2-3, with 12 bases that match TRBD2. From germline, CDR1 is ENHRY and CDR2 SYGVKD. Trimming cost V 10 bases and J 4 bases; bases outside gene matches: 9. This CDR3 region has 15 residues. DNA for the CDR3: TGTGCCAGCTGGTCGCTAGCGGGGGGGGCAGATACGCAGTATTTT. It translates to CASWSLAGGADTQYF.

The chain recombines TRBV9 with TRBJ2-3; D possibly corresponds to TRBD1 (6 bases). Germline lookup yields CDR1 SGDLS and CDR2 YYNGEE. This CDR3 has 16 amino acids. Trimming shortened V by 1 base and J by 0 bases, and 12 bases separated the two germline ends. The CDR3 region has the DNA TGTGCCAGCAGCGTAACCGGGACACCCAGCACAGATACGCAGTATTTT. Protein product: CASSVTGTPSTDTQYF.

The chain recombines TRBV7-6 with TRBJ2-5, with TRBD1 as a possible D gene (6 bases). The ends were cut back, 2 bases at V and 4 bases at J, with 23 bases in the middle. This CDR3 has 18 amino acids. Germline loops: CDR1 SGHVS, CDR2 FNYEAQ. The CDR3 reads CASSLRISGRGTPETQYF. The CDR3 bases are TGTGCCAGCAGCTTACGAATATCGGGCAGGGGAACCCCAGAGACCCAGTACTTC.

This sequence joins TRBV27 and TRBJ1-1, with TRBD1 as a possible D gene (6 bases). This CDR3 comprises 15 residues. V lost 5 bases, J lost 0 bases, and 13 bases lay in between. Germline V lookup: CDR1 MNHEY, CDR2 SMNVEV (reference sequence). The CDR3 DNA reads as TGTGCCAGCAGTCCTAAACAGGGTATGAACACTGAAGCTTTCTTT. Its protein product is CASSPKQGMNTEAFF.

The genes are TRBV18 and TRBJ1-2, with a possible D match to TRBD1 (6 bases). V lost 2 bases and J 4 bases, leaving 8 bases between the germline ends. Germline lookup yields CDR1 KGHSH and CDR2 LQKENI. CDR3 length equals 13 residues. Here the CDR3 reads CASSPKQGYGYTF. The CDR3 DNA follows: TGTGCCAGCTCACCAAAACAGGGCTATGGCTACACCTTC.

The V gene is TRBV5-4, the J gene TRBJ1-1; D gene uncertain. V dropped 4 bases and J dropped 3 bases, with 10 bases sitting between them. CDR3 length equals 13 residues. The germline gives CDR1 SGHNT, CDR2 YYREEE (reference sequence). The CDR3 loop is CASSTPQDTEAFF. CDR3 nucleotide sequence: TGTGCCAGCAGCACTCCCCAGGACACTGAAGCTTTCTTT.

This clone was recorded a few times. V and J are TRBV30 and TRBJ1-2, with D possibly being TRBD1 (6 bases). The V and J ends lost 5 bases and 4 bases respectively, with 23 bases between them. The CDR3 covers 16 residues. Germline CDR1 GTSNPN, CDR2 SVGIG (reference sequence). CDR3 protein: CAWSGQGSLISYGYTF. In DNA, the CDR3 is TGTGCCTGGTCGGGTCAGGGGAGCCTGATCTCCTATGGCTACACCTTC.

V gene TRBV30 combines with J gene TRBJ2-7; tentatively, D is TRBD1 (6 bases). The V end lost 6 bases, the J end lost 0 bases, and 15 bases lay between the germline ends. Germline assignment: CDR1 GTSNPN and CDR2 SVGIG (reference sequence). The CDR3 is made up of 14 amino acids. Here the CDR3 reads CACEDSSHSYEQYF. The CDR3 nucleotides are TGTGCCTGTGAGGACAGTTCCCACTCCTACGAGCAGTACTTC.

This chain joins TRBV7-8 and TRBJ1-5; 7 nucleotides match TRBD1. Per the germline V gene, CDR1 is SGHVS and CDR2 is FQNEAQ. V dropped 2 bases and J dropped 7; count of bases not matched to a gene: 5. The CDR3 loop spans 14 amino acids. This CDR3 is CASSLRGLGQPQHF. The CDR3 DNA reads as TGTGCCAGCAGCTTAAGGGGGCTCGGGCAGCCCCAGCATTTT.

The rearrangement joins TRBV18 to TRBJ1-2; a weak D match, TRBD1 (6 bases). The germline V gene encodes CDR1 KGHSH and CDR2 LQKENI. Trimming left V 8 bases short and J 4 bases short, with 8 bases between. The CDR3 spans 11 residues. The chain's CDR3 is CASQDSYGYTF. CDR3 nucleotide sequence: TGTGCCAGCCAGGACAGCTATGGCTACACCTTC.

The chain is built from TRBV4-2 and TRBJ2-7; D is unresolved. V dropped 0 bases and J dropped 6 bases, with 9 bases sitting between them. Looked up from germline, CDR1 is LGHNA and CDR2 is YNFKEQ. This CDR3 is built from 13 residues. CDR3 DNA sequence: TGTGCCAGCAGCCAAGATCTCGGGTTCGAGCAGTACTTC. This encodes CASSQDLGFEQYF.

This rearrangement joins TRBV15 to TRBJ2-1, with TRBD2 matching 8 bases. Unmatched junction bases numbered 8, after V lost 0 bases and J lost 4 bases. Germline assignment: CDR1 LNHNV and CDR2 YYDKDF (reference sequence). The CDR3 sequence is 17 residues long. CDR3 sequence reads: CATSRDARGATYNEQFF. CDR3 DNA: TGTGCCACCAGCAGAGATGCGCGGGGGGCCACTTACAATGAGCAGTTCTTC. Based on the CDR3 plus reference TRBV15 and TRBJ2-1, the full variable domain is DAMVIQNPRYQVTQFGKPVTLSCSQTLNHNVMYWYQQKSSQAPKLLFHYYDKDFNNEADTPDNFQSRRPNTSFCFLDIRSPGLGDTAMYLCATSRDARGATYNEQFFGPGTRLTVL.

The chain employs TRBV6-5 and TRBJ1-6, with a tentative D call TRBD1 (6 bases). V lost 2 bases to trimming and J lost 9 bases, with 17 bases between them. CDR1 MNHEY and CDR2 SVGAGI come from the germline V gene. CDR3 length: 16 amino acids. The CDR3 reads CASSYNLRGRGSPLHF. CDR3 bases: TGTGCCAGCAGTTACAACCTGAGGGGGAGAGGTTCACCCCTCCACTTT.

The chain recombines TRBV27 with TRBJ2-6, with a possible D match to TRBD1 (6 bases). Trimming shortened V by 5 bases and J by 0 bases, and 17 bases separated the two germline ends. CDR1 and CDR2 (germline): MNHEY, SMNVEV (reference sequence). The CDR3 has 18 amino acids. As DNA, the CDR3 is TGTGCCAGCAGTCCCCGGGCCCAGGGGTACTCTGGGGCCAACGTCCTGACTTTC. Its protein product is CASSPRAQGYSGANVLTF.

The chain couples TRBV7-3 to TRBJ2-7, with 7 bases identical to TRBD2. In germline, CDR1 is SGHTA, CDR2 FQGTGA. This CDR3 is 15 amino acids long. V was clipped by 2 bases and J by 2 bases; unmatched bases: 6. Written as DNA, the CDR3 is TGTGCCAGCAGCTTATCCGCGGGAGTCCCCTACGAGCAGTACTTC. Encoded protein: CASSLSAGVPYEQYF. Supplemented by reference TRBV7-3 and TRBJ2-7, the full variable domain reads GAGVSQTPSNKVTEKGKYVELRCDPISGHTALYWYRQSLGQGPEFLIYFQGTGAADDSGLPNDRFFAVRPEGSVSTLKIQRTERGDSAVYLCASSLSAGVPYEQYFGPGTRLTVT.

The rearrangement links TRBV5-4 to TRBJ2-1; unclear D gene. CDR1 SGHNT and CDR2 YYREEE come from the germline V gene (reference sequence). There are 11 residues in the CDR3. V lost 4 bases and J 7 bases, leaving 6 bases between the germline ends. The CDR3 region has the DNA TGTGCCAGCAGCCTTACAAATGAGCAGTTCTTC. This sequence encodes CASSLTNEQFF.

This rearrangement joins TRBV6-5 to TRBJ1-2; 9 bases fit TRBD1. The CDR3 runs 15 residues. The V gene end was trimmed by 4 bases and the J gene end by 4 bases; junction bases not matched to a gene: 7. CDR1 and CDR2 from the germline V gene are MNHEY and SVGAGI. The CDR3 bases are TGTGCCAGCAGTTTCTCGACAGGGGGTGGCTATGGCTACACCTTC. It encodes CASSFSTGGGYGYTF.

The CDR3 is CASTLRGLNTEAFF. CDR3 sequence (DNA): TGTGCCAGCACCCTACGGGGGTTGAACACTGAAGCTTTCTTT. The rearrangement uses TRBV27 and TRBJ1-1; possible D gene TRBD1, 5 bases. Deletions cut 7 bases from V and 0 bases from J, with 12 bases between. The germline CDR1 and CDR2 sequences are MNHEY and SMNVEV (reference sequence). CDR3 length: 14 residues.

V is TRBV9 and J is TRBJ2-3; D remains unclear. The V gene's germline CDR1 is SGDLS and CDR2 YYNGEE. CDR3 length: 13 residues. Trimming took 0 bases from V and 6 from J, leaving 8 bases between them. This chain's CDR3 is CASSVAPSDTQYF. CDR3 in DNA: TGTGCCAGCAGCGTAGCTCCTAGTGATACGCAGTATTTT.

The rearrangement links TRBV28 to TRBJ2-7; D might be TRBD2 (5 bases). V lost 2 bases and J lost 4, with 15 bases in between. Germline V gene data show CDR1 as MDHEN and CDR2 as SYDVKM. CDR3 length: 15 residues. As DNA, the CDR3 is TGTGCCAGCAGTTTAGACTACCGTGGAAGGTACGAGCAGTACTTC. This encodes CASSLDYRGRYEQYF.

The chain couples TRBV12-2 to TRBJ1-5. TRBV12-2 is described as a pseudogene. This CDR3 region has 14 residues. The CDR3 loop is CASRGGISNQPQHF. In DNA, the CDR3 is TGTGCAAGTCGTGGGGGGATTAGCAATCAGCCCCAGCATTTT.

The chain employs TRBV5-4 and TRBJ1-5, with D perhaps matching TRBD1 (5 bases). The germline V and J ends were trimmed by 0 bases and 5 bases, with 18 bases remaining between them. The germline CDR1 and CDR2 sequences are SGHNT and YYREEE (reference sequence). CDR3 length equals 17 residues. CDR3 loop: CASSLDGAVREDQPQHF. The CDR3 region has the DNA TGTGCCAGCAGCTTGGACGGGGCGGTGCGGGAAGATCAGCCCCAGCATTTT. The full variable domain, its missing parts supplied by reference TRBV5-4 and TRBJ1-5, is ETGVTQSPTHLIKTRGQQVTLRCSSQSGHNTVSWYQQALGQGPQFIFQYYREEENGRGNFPPRFSGLQFPNYSSELNVNALELDDSALYLCASSLDGAVREDQPQHFGDGTRLSIL.

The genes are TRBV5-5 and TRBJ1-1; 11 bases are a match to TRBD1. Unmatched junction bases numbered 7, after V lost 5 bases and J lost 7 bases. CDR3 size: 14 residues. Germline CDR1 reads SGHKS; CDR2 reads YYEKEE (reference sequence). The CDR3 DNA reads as TGTGCCAGCAGGGGGACAGGGGGTATGGTTGAAGCTTTCTTT. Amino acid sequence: CASRGTGGMVEAFF.

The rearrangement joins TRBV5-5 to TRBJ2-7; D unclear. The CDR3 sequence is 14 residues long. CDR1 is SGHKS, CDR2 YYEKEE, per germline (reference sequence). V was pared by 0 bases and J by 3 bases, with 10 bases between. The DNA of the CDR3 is TGTGCCAGCAGCTTGGCGCCGGTTAGCTACGAGCAGTACTTC. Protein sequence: CASSLAPVSYEQYF.

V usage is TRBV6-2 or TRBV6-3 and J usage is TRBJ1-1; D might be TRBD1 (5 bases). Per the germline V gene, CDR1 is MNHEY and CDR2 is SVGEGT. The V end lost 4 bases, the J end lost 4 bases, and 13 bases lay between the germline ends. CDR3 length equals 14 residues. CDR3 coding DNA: TGTGCCAGCAGTTCCCAGGGAATCGGCACTGAAGCTTTCTTT. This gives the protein CASSSQGIGTEAFF.

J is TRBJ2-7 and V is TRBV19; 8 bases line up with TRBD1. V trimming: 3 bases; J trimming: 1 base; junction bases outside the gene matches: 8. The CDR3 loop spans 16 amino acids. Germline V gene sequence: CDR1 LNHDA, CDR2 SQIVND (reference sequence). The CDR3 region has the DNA TGTGCCAGTAGTATTGGGGGGACAGGCCGATCCTACGAGCAGTACTTC. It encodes CASSIGGTGRSYEQYF.

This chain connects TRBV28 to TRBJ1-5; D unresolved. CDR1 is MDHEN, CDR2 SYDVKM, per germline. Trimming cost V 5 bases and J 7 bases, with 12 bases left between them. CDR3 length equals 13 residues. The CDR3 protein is CASSPTNWQPQHF. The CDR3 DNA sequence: TGTGCCAGCAGTCCCACTAATTGGCAGCCCCAGCATTTT.

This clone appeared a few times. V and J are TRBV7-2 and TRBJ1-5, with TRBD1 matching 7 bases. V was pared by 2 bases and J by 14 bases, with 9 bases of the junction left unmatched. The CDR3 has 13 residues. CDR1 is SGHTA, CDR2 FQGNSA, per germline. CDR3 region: CASSLSTGREEHF. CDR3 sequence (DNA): TGTGCCAGCAGCTTATCGACAGGGAGAGAAGAGCATTTT.